This T cell receptor (beta chain) was sequenced during a study of blood T cell repertoires in COVID-19. Across the whole study: T cells, B-cell-depleted T cells, or PBMCs supplied cDNA or gDNA.

Authors' analysis steps: The authors estimated nucleated cell counts from reference gene primer amplification. TCRdb keeps only in-frame clones here, not all; method: immunoSEQ multiplex PCR. The V and J calls and the clone size are those of that table, but D and trimming were determined from the DNA. The sample lists 60,000 to 70,000 clones; more than 85% were seen once. Losses at the gene ends were 0 bases for V and 7 bases for J; bases not matched to a gene: 12. This CDR3 is built from 17 residues. Germline lookup yields CDR1 SGHRS and CDR2 YFSETQ. The chain recombines TRBV5-1 with TRBJ2-2; 7 nucleotides align to TRBD1. The sequencing sample was made of peripheral blood. This receptor was taken from a human donor with active COVID-19. The donor label of this sample is uncertain. This CDR3 reads CASSLEPGGSNGGELFF. CDR3 DNA sequence: TGCGCCAGCAGCTTGGAGCCAGGGGGTTCGAACGGCGGGGAGCTGTTTTTT.